This is a list of T cell receptor beta chains from one sample in a study of T cells after yellow fever vaccination. One entry per CDR3 protein, called by TCRdb with MiXCR from the 5' RACE reads. The profile shows 610,000 or so distinct CDR3 sequences, about 12% of them singletons. The sample here was PBMCs, taken on the day of the yellow fever booster vaccination. These receptors originate from a man aged 25 to 40 who received the YFV17D yellow fever vaccine. The CDR3 runs from the conserved cysteine through the conserved F or W. The order of the fields is V gene, J gene, clone size, D gene, CDR3 DNA, CDR3 protein. D genes are given only for firm matches. Clone size is not always given. Where it is, it says once, few, many or a class for expanded clones.

TRBV14	TRBJ2-1	few	TRBD1	TGTGCCAGCAGCCGGGACAGTCTTAGTGAGCAGTTCTTC	CASSRDSLSEQFF
TRBV20-1	TRBJ2-1	-	-	TGCAGTGCTCTGCAGTACTACTCCTACAATGAGCAGTTCTTC	CSALQYYSYNEQFF
TRBV7-2	TRBJ2-1	few	TRBD2	TGTGCCGGGGGGGTATCCTACAATGAGCAGTTCTTC	CAGGVSYNEQFF
TRBV20-1	TRBJ2-7	few	TRBD1	TGCAGTGCAAAGCCGGGACAGGGTAGGTTCTACGAGCAGTACTTC	CSAKPGQGRFYEQYF
TRBV20-1	TRBJ2-7	-	TRBD2	TGCAGTGCTAGAGGCCCGGGACTAGCGGGAGCCCACGAGCAGTACTTC	CSARGPGLAGAHEQYF
TRBV7-9	TRBJ2-7	many	-	TGTGCCAGCCGGAAGGGGCCCTACGAGCAGTACTTC	CASRKGPYEQYF
TRBV20-1	TRBJ2-2	-	-	TGCAGTGCTAGCCCGCCAAACACCGGGGAGCTGTTTTTT	CSASPPNTGELFF
TRBV2	TRBJ2-1	few	TRBD2	TGTGCCAGCGGGACTAGTTCCTTCAATGAGCAGTTCTTC	CASGTSSFNEQFF
TRBV12-3/TRBV12-4	TRBJ2-3	-	-	TGTGCCAGCAGTTTAGGCCTCGCTAGTTCAGGCACAGATACGCAGTATTTT	CASSLGLASSGTDTQYF
TRBV11-2	TRBJ2-7	few	-	TGTGCCAGCAGCTCTGGAGGATACTACGAGCAGTACTTC	CASSSGGYYEQYF
TRBV7-9	TRBJ2-1	-	-	TGTGCCAGCAGCTTAGGAGGGAGGTGGCTCAATGAGCAGTTCTTC	CASSLGGRWLNEQFF
TRBV5-1	TRBJ2-2	many	-	TGCGCCAGCAGGGTGGGCGGGCGAGCGAACACCGGGGAGCTGTTTTTT	CASRVGGRANTGELFF
TRBV5-4	TRBJ2-1	few	-	TGTGCCACCACCCCACTCCTTGCGGCTGGCAATGAGCAGTTCTTC	CATTPLLAAGNEQFF
TRBV7-2	TRBJ2-7	few	-	TGTGCCAGCACCGATGAGGGTGGGCAGTACTTC	CASTDEGGQYF
TRBV20-1	TRBJ2-4	-	-	TGCAGTGCTAACTCCAACCCACAAAACATTCAGTACTTC	CSANSNPQNIQYF
TRBV5-1	TRBJ2-5	few	-	TGCGCCAGCAGCATTCCTCCTAGCTCGGAGGGGCAAGAGACCCAGTACTTC	CASSIPPSSEGQETQYF
TRBV7-2	TRBJ2-3	-	TRBD1	TGTGCCAGCAGTCCCGGACAGGGAGGCGCAGATACGCAGTATTTT	CASSPGQGGADTQYF
TRBV7-9	TRBJ1-5	few	-	TGTGCCAGCAGCCGACAGGTCGATCAGCCCCAGCATTTT	CASSRQVDQPQHF
TRBV30	TRBJ2-4	few	-	TGTGCCTGGAGTGCCGGGACGGCACACGGGGCCAAAAACATTCAGTACTTC	CAWSAGTAHGAKNIQYF
TRBV21-1	TRBJ2-1	few	-	TGTGCCAGCAGCAAACAGAAGCACAGTAGGGGGGTGTCCTACAATGAGCAGTTCTTC	CASSKQKHSRGVSYNEQFF
TRBV9	TRBJ2-6	-	TRBD1	TGTGCCAGCAGCGCCAGACCCGGGGGACAGGGCCTCTTTGGGGCCAACGTCCTGACTTTC	CASSARPGGQGLFGANVLTF
TRBV7-9	TRBJ1-5	few	-	TGTGCCAGCAGCCCAATGACAGGCTTACCCCAGCATTTT	CASSPMTGLPQHF
TRBV6-1	TRBJ2-3	few	-	TGTGCCAGCAGTCCCCTGACAGGCCCCACAGATACGCAGTATTTT	CASSPLTGPTDTQYF
TRBV18	TRBJ1-5	-	-	TGTGCCAGCTCACCGTCGGGACATACACTGGCGAAGGCCCAGCATTTT	CASSPSGHTLAKAQHF
TRBV3-1	TRBJ2-1	-	-	TGTGCCAGCAGCCAAGTTGGAACTAGCCCCTACAATGAGCAGTTCTTC	CASSQVGTSPYNEQFF
TRBV6-1	TRBJ2-7	once	TRBD2	TGTGCCAGCATCGGGACTAGCGGGCCCTACGAGCAGTACTTC	CASIGTSGPYEQYF
TRBV18	TRBJ2-5	many	-	TGTGCCAGCTCACCAGGGCTGGGGCAAGAGACCCAGTACTTC	CASSPGLGQETQYF
TRBV12-3/TRBV12-4	TRBJ1-5	-	-	TGTGCCAGCAGCTCCGGGACAAGGGGCCCCAATCAGCCCCAGCATTTT	CASSSGTRGPNQPQHF
TRBV5-1	TRBJ2-7	-	TRBD2	TGCGCCAGCAGCCATGGGACTAGCGGAGACTACGAGCAGTACTTC	CASSHGTSGDYEQYF
TRBV7-8	TRBJ2-5	-	-	TGTGCCACGTTGAGTCCCCAAGTTAAAGAGACCCAGTACTTC	CATLSPQVKETQYF
TRBV7-2	TRBJ2-3	few	TRBD2	TGTGCCAGCAGCCAAACGCGGACTAGCGGCACAGATACGCAGTATTTT	CASSQTRTSGTDTQYF
TRBV7-2	TRBJ2-5	many	TRBD1	TGTGCCAGCAGCTTAGCTCTGGACAGGGGCACCGAGACCCAGTACTTC	CASSLALDRGTETQYF
TRBV20-1	TRBJ1-2	many	-	TGCAGTGCTAGAGGGCAGAACTATGGCTACACCTTC	CSARGQNYGYTF
TRBV12-3/TRBV12-4	TRBJ2-7	few	-	TGTGCCAGCAGTTTTGCGACCAAAGGGAACTCCTACGAGCAGTACTTC	CASSFATKGNSYEQYF
TRBV7-2	TRBJ2-7	few	TRBD2	TGTGCCAGCAGCTTAGACAGCGGGAGAGGCGAGCAGTACTTC	CASSLDSGRGEQYF
TRBV20-1	TRBJ2-7	few	-	TGCAGTGCGATGAAGAGGGCGCTCAACTACGAGCAGTACTTC	CSAMKRALNYEQYF
TRBV20-1	TRBJ2-7	-	-	TGCAGGAAGAGTTGTCTCCTGAGATCTTACGAGCAGTACTTC	CRKSCLLRSYEQYF
TRBV6-2/TRBV6-3	TRBJ2-1	few	TRBD2	TGTGCCAGCAGTAACCCCCAGCTAGCGGTGAAGAATGAGCAGTTCTTC	CASSNPQLAVKNEQFF
TRBV4-2	TRBJ2-1	few	-	TGTGCCAGCAGCCAACCTGCCAGGGTCACACCTGAGCAGTTCTTC	CASSQPARVTPEQFF
TRBV29-1	TRBJ2-3	few	-	TGCAGCGGATCCTTTATCGGACCTAAAGATACGCAGTATTTT	CSGSFIGPKDTQYF
TRBV30	TRBJ1-5	-	-	TGTGCCTGGAGTGTACCGGGGGGAACTCAGCCCCAGCATTTT	CAWSVPGGTQPQHF
TRBV29-1	TRBJ2-1	few	TRBD2	TGCAGCGTTGTGACCCTTTCGGGACTAGCGGCCAACAATGAGCAGTTCTTC	CSVVTLSGLAANNEQFF
TRBV29-1	TRBJ2-7	-	-	TGCAGCGTTGTAGGGTTCCACTACGAGCAGTACTTC	CSVVGFHYEQYF
TRBV20-1	TRBJ2-7	-	-	TGCAGTGCAATTAAGGCCCCAAATTCCTACGAGCAGTACTTC	CSAIKAPNSYEQYF
TRBV11-2	TRBJ2-7	-	-	TGTGCCAGCACCCCCCGAGGGAGTTACGAGCAGTACTTC	CASTPRGSYEQYF